Here is one T cell receptor (beta chain) with its context. Antigen: not known. PCR used 60 Vbeta primers and 13 Jbeta primers. Generated by immunoSEQ multiplex PCR, the TCRdb table keeps only in-frame clones and is missing some. This table has around 200,000 clones, 75% to 90% appearing once. This sample stems from a study of cytomegalovirus exposure and HLA in healthy donors. Study-level results: CMV serostatus was the sole immune exposure data available.

Germline loops: CDR1 LNHNV, CDR2 YYDKDF (reference sequence). V shed 2 bases, J shed 7 bases, and the junction held 5 bases outside the gene matches. CDR3 length equals 13 residues. The V call is TRBV15, the J call TRBJ2-7; 7 bases line up with TRBD1. Sequencing was performed on PBMCs. This receptor was taken from a young woman in good health and CMV-seronegative. For the CDR3, the DNA is TGTGCCACCAGCAGACAGCGACAGGGAGAGCAGTACTTC. It yields the protein CATSRQRQGEQYF.